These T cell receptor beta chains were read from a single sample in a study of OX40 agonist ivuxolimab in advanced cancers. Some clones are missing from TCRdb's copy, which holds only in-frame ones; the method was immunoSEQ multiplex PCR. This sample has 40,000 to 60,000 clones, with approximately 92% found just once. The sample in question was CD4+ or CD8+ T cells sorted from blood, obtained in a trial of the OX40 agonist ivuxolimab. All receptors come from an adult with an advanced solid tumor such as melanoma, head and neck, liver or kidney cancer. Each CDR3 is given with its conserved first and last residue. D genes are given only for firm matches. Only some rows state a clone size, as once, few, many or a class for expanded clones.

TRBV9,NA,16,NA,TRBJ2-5,CASSVAGLLGQETQYF,TGTGCCAGCAGCGTAGCTGGACTTTTGGGGCAAGAGACCCAGTACTTC
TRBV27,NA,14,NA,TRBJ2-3,CASSSVGFTDTQYF,TGTGCCAGCAGTTCGGTGGGTTTCACAGATACGCAGTATTTT
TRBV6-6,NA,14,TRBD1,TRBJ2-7,CASLNPGTAYEQYF,TGTGCCAGCCTGAATCCCGGGACAGCCTACGAGCAGTACTTC
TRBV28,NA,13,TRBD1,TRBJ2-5,CASSDRVQETQYF,TGTGCCAGCAGCGACAGGGTGCAAGAGACCCAGTACTTC
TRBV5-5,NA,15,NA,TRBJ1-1,CASSLVFGRVAEAFF,TGTGCCAGCAGCTTGGTTTTTGGTAGGGTCGCTGAAGCTTTCTTT
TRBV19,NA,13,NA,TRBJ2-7,CASRRDGNYEQYF,TGTGCCAGCCGCCGGGACGGAAACTACGAGCAGTACTTC
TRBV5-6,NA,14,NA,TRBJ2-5,CASSLYRSQETQYF,TGTGCCAGCAGCTTGTACCGCAGCCAAGAGACCCAGTACTTC
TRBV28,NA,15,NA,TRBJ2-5,CASSLSDSREETQYF,TGTGCCAGCAGTTTATCGGACAGCAGAGAGGAGACCCAGTACTTC
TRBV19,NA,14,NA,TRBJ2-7,CASSIGPKNYEQYF,TGTGCCAGTAGTATAGGACCGAAGAACTACGAGCAGTACTTC
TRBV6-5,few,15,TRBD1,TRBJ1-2,CASSRGTGVLYGYTF,TGTGCCAGCAGTAGAGGGACAGGGGTCCTCTATGGCTACACCTTC
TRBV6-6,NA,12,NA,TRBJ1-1,CASSVDTRGAFF,TGTGCCAGCAGTGTCGACACGAGAGGGGCTTTCTTT
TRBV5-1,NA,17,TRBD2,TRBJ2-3,CASSLGKAGNYLGTQYF,TGCGCCAGCAGCTTGGGTAAAGCGGGGAATTACCTGGGGACGCAGTATTTT
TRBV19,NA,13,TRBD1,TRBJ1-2,CASSIQGADGYTF,TGTGCCAGTAGTATACAGGGGGCGGATGGCTACACCTTC
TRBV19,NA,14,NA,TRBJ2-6,CASSSGSGANVLTF,TGTGCCAGTAGTAGTGGGTCTGGGGCCAACGTCCTGACTTTC